This T cell receptor (beta chain) derives from a study of blood T cell repertoires in COVID-19. The CDR3 runs 14 residues. Between the trimmed V and J ends, which lost 6 bases and 7 bases, there was a span of 19 bases. From germline, CDR1 is MDHEN and CDR2 SYDVKM. TCRdb's table, derived via immunoSEQ multiplex PCR, lists solely in-frame clones and lacks some. The sample consists of hundreds of thousands of clones, approximately 87% of them appearing once. The sequenced sample was peripheral blood. The sequence was obtained from a woman aged 45-59 years with active or convalescent COVID-19. The chain recombines TRBV28 with TRBJ2-7, with D unclear. The CDR3 DNA follows: TGTGCCAGCAGACCGTATGTCTTACCCGGGGAGCAGTACTTC. Translating gives CASRPYVLPGEQYF. The full variable domain, completed using reference TRBV28 and TRBJ2-7, is DVKVTQSSRYLVKRTGEKVFLECVQDMDHENMFWYRQDPGLGLRLIYFSYDVKMKEKGDIPEGYSVSREKKERFSLILESASTNQTSMYLCASRPYVLPGEQYFGPGTRLTVT.